This T cell receptor (beta chain) was identified in a study of blood T cell repertoires in COVID-19. Trimming at V came to 4 bases and at J to 4 bases, leaving 7 bases not matched to a gene. Germline V gene data show CDR1 as MNHEY and CDR2 as SVGAGI. The CDR3 runs 15 residues. Only in-frame clones appear in the TCRdb table, and some are missing; sequencing was by immunoSEQ multiplex PCR. The repertoire has a few hundred thousand clones, roughly nine tenths of them found once; the top ten carry around 5.9%. In this sample, this clone turned up a few times. The V and J genes are TRBV6-5 and TRBJ1-1; 9 bases align to TRBD1. Material: peripheral blood. This sequence originates from a man between 60 and 75 years old with acute or convalescent COVID-19. The CDR3 nucleotides are TGTGCCAGCAGTTTCATGTCGACAGGGGGCACTGAAGCTTTCTTT. It translates to CASSFMSTGGTEAFF.